These 18 T cell receptor beta chains were sequenced from one sample in a study of T cells in Graves' hyperthyroidism and ophthalmopathy. Researchers took RNA transcripts and amplified the TCR beta CDR3 regions from them. First-round RT-PCR of the TCR CDR3 relied on the HTBI primer set. TCRdb processed the multiplex PCR reads anew with MiXCR; each CDR3 protein has one entry. The data contain 490,000 or so distinct CDR3 sequences, 40% to 50% of them singletons. Sequencing used peripheral blood or thyroid tissue (not recorded which). The source of these receptors is an adult woman with Graves' disease, either hyperthyroidism or ophthalmopathy (not recorded which).

The genes are TRBV5-1 and TRBJ1-1; D is uncertain. CDR3 length: 14 amino acids. Germline V CDR1 and CDR2: SGHRS, YFSETQ. V was clipped by 4 bases and J by 0 bases, with 10 bases between them. CDR3 DNA: TGCGCCAGCAGCCTAGGGTCAGTGAACACTGAAGCTTTCTTT. Protein product: CASSLGSVNTEAFF.

In its sample, this clonotype was seen many times. J is TRBJ1-4 and V is TRBV12-3 or TRBV12-4; 7 nucleotides agree with TRBD1. The V gene end was trimmed by 5 bases and the J gene end by 10 bases; junction bases not matched to a gene: 13. CDR3 length: 15 residues. The CDR3 region is CASSPLSGGRGKLFF. DNA for the CDR3: TGTGCCAGCAGTCCTCTCTCAGGGGGGAGGGGAAAACTGTTTTTT.

This clonotype occurred a few times. The chain has TRBV12-3 or TRBV12-4 and TRBJ1-1; D gene ambiguous. Trimming cost V 6 bases and J 4 bases, with 15 bases left between them. The CDR3 extends over 14 amino acids. CDR3 in DNA: TGTGCCAGCAGCCTAGGAGCGGGAGGCACTGAAGCTTTCTTT. Its translation is CASSLGAGGTEAFF.

There are many counts of this clonotype. The CDR3, as DNA: TGCAGTGCTAGGCATGGCAAAAAAGAGACCCAGTACTTC. It yields the protein CSARHGKKETQYF. This chain uses TRBV20-1 with TRBJ2-5; no definite D call. Trimming pared 3 bases from V and 3 bases from J, leaving 11 bases between. Germline V gene data show CDR1 as DFQATT and CDR2 as SNEGSKA (reference sequence). This CDR3 is 13 amino acids long.

V is TRBV10-3 and J is TRBJ1-1; tentative D call: TRBD1 (5 bases). Germline CDR1 and CDR2: ENHRY and SYGVKD. V was trimmed by 6 bases and J by 8 bases, leaving 16 bases between them. CDR3 length: 13 amino acids. CDR3 amino acids: CAIRDKGETEAFF. The CDR3 DNA reads TGTGCCATCAGGGATAAAGGGGAGACGGAAGCTTTCTTT.

V is TRBV29-1 and J is TRBJ1-4; D is undetermined. The germline V gene encodes CDR1 SQVTM and CDR2 ANQGSEA. Deletions cut 4 bases from V and 6 bases from J, with 12 bases between. The CDR3 is made up of 13 amino acids. Written as DNA, the CDR3 is TGCAGCGTTGCCCGGAGGAGTGATGAAAAACTGTTTTTT. It codes for CSVARRSDEKLFF.

This clonotype was seen only once. This chain links TRBV7-9 with TRBJ1-1; D gene ambiguous. V was clipped by 4 bases and J by 0 bases, with 12 bases between them. CDR1 and CDR2 (germline): SEHNR, FQNEAQ (reference sequence). This CDR3 is built from 15 residues. DNA of the CDR3: TGTGCCAGCAGCTGGACCACAGAAGTGAACACTGAAGCTTTCTTT. It codes for CASSWTTEVNTEAFF. The full variable domain, completed using reference TRBV7-9 and TRBJ1-1, is DTGVSQNPRHKITKRGQNVTFRCDPISEHNRLYWYRQTLGQGPEFLTYFQNEAQLEKSRLLSDRFSAERPKGSFSTLEIQRTEQGDSAMYLCASSWTTEVNTEAFFGQGTRLTVV.

The chain joins TRBV7-7 to TRBJ1-1; perhaps TRBD1 as D (5 bases). The CDR3 is 13 residues long. Germline CDR1 and CDR2: SSHAT and FNYEAQ (reference sequence). CDR3 DNA: TGTGCTGGCAGCTTAGCGCAGGGTACTGAAGCTTTCTTT. Translated, it gives CAGSLAQGTEAFF.

J is TRBJ2-5 and V is TRBV6-6; D may match TRBD1 or TRBD2 (5 bases each). There are 15 residues in the CDR3. The V end lost 6 bases, the J end lost 3 bases, and 17 bases lay between the germline ends. Germline V CDR1 and CDR2: MNHNY, SVGAGI (reference sequence). The CDR3 loop reads CASSPTGTGKETQYF. The CDR3 DNA is TGTGCCAGCAGCCCCACCGGGACGGGGAAAGAGACCCAGTACTTC.

This clonotype was recorded a few times. J is TRBJ2-7 and V is TRBV29-1; 7 nucleotides agree with TRBD2. The ends lost 2 bases at V and 3 bases at J; junction bases unmatched: 4. Germline lookup yields CDR1 SQVTM and CDR2 ANQGSEA. The CDR3 loop spans 13 amino acids. DNA of the CDR3: TGCAGCGTTGAACTAGCGGTCGGCTACGAGCAGTACTTC. The encoded protein is CSVELAVGYEQYF.

This chain links TRBV28 with TRBJ2-2; D possibly corresponds to TRBD2 (6 bases). Germline loops: CDR1 MDHEN, CDR2 SYDVKM. Between the trimmed V and J ends, which lost 11 bases and 0 bases, there was a span of 10 bases. The CDR3 loop spans 13 amino acids. The CDR3 loop reads CASGDPNTGELFF. The CDR3 nucleotides are TGTGCCTCGGGGGACCCGAACACCGGGGAGCTGTTTTTT.

This clonotype was seen many times. V usage is TRBV19 and J usage is TRBJ1-2, with TRBD1 matching 11 bases. The CDR3 consists of 20 residues. Germline-derived CDR1 and CDR2 are LNHDA and SQIVND (reference sequence). The ends lost 3 bases at V and 2 bases at J; junction bases unmatched: 17. The CDR3 nucleotides are TGTGCCAGTAGTATGCGTATCCCACCCTCGGGACAGGGGGGGAACTATGGCTACACCTTC. Protein: CASSMRIPPSGQGGNYGYTF. The full variable domain, completed using reference TRBV19 and TRBJ1-2, is DGGITQSPKYLFRKEGQNVTLSCEQNLNHDAMYWYRQDPGQGLRLIYYSQIVNDFQKGDIAEGYSVSREKKESFPLTVTSAQKNPTAFYLCASSMRIPPSGQGGNYGYTFGSGTRLTVV.

The genes are TRBV11-2 and TRBJ1-2, with TRBD1 as a possible D gene (5 bases). The CDR3 is made up of 13 amino acids. Germline CDR1 SGHAT, CDR2 FQNNGV. V was cut by 0 bases and J by 7 bases, with 9 bases left in between. The CDR3 reads CASSLDGGLGYTF. As DNA, the CDR3 is TGTGCCAGCAGCTTAGATGGGGGACTTGGCTACACCTTC. Together with reference TRBV11-2 and TRBJ1-2, the CDR3 gives the full variable domain: EAGVAQSPRYKIIEKRQSVAFWCNPISGHATLYWYQQILGQGPKLLIQFQNNGVVDDSQLPKDRFSAERLKGVDSTLKIQPAKLEDSAVYLCASSLDGGLGYTFGSGTRLTVV.

This rearrangement joins TRBV20-1 to TRBJ1-5, with D uncertain. Germline CDR1 is DFQATT and CDR2 is SNEGSKA (reference sequence). This CDR3 spans 12 amino acids. Trimming shortened V by 3 bases and J by 7 bases, and 10 bases separated the two germline ends. In nucleotides, the CDR3 is TGCAGTGCTAGGGTCAGTCTCCAGCCCCAGCATTTT. It codes for CSARVSLQPQHF.

This clonotype has a handful of counts. The rearrangement links TRBV10-2 to TRBJ2-5; weak D call: TRBD1 (6 bases). Germline V gene sequence: CDR1 WSHSY, CDR2 SAAADI. CDR3 length: 14 amino acids. Trimming shortened V by 10 bases and J by 4 bases, and 19 bases separated the two germline ends. CDR3 in amino acids: CAIRGRGSGETQYF. The CDR3 nucleotides are TGCGCCATAAGGGGAAGGGGGTCCGGAGAGACCCAGTACTTC.

This clonotype was seen repeatedly, ten times or more. The chain couples TRBV11-2 to TRBJ2-7; no reliable D call. Trimming took off 5 bases at V and 7 bases at J, with 12 bases between the two ends. The CDR3 is 12 residues long. CDR1 is SGHAT and CDR2 is FQNNGV in the germline V gene. The DNA of the CDR3 is TGTGCCAGCAGCCCCGCGATGAGGGAGCAGTACTTC. Encoded protein: CASSPAMREQYF.

This clonotype was detected many times. The chain uses TRBV20-1 and TRBJ1-1, with TRBD1 matching over 7 bases. CDR1 is DFQATT and CDR2 is SNEGSKA in the germline V gene (reference sequence). V lost 5 bases to trimming and J lost 1 base; unmatched junction nucleotides: 13. This CDR3 has 16 amino acids. CDR3 DNA sequence: TGCAGTGCTCCCGGGGGCCCAGGGGGAGCGAACACTGAAGCTTTCTTT. Translation gives CSAPGGPGGANTEAFF.

This clonotype was counted at least ten times. The chain is built from TRBV11-2 and TRBJ2-7, with 8 nucleotides matching TRBD2. V was pared by 3 bases and J by 2 bases, with 3 bases of the junction left unmatched. Germline-derived CDR1 and CDR2 are SGHAT and FQNNGV. This CDR3 is 14 amino acids long. The DNA of the CDR3 is TGTGCCAGCAGCTTTTCGGGAGGGCCCTACGAGCAGTACTTC. Translation: CASSFSGGPYEQYF.